This record concerns one T cell receptor (beta chain) sequence. The antigen is undetermined. Sequencing used immunoSEQ multiplex PCR; TCRdb keeps in-frame clones, though not all of them. The sample has 45,000 to 60,000 clones; roughly 80% are singletons. There was relapse after autologous stem cell transplantation in every patient, and there was variation in brentuximab vedotin exposure. Classifying best responses yielded complete response, partial response or progressive disease. This entry comes from a study of PD-1 blockade in classical Hodgkin lymphoma. Regarding the study as a whole: CD4+ but not CD8+ TCR diversity rose significantly by C4D1. Newly diagnosed patients were said to have less baseline TCR diversity than healthy donors did.

Losses at the gene ends were 2 bases for V and 7 bases for J; bases not matched to a gene: 7. The CDR3 sequence is 15 residues long. Germline CDR1 reads SEHNR; CDR2 reads FQNEAQ (reference sequence). This specimen was peripheral blood mononuclear cells (PBMCs), taken at baseline. The clonotype was recovered from a human donor with classical Hodgkin lymphoma. This chain connects TRBV7-9 to TRBJ1-1; 10 bases fit TRBD1. CDR3 bases: TGTGCCAGCAGCTTATCCGGGACAGGGGTCGGTGAAGCTTTCTTT. Its protein is CASSLSGTGVGEAFF.